The TCR beta chain described here comes from a study of cytomegalovirus exposure and HLA in healthy donors. Comments on this clone: What it binds is unknown.

PCR used 60 Vbeta primers and 13 Jbeta primers. Method: immunoSEQ multiplex PCR; TCRdb's copy keeps in-frame clones and lacks some. Of 250,000 to 350,000 clones listed, about four fifths are singletons. Regarding the study as a whole: In a later analysis, donors in an Asian-associated ancestry cluster reportedly had fewer N-insertions in productive TCRs than the cohort mean. Overall, approximately 180 TCR beta chains were annotated as cytomegalovirus-associated.

Germline CDR1 MNHEY, CDR2 SMNVEV (reference sequence). The CDR3 is 14 residues long. Trimming took 5 bases from V and 3 from J; bases not matched to a gene: 6. The chain combines TRBV27 with TRBJ2-7; 8 bases are shared with TRBD2. Sequencing input: PBMCs. The receptor's source is a girl aged 2 to 10 in good health and CMV-seronegative. The CDR3 DNA follows: TGTGCCAGCAGTCACCCGGGACTAGTCTACGAGCAGTACTTC. Its protein product is CASSHPGLVYEQYF.